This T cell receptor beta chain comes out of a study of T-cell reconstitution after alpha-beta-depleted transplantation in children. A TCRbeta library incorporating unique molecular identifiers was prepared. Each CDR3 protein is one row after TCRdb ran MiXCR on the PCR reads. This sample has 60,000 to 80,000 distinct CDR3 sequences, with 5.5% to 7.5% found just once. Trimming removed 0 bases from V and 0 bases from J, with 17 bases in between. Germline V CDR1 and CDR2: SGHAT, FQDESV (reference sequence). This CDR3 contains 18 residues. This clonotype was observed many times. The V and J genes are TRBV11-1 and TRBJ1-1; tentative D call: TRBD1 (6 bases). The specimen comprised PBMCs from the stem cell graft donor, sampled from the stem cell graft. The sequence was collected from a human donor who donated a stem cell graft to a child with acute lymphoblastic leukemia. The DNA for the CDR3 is TGTGCCAGCAGCTTAGCTACAGGGACGGGATCTATGAACACTGAAGCTTTCTTT. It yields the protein CASSLATGTGSMNTEAFF.